Listed below are T cell receptor beta chains from one sample, sequenced in a study of T-cell reconstitution after alpha-beta-depleted transplantation in children. TCRdb ran MiXCR on the PCR reads and lists one entry per CDR3 protein. The table lists 700,000 or so distinct CDR3 sequences, about 12% of them singletons, with about 0.77% in the top ten. The source was PBMCs, collected before TCRalphabeta/CD19-depleted stem cell transplant. The source of these receptors is a girl aged 2 to 10 with congenital amegakaryocytic thrombocytopenia, due to receive a stem cell transplant. Each CDR3 is given with its conserved first and last residue.

J gene: TRBJ2-1
V gene: TRBV27
CDR3 protein: CASSPGVSSYNEQFF

J gene: TRBJ2-1
V gene: TRBV29-1
CDR3 protein: CSVGRTATYNEQFF

J gene: TRBJ2-1
V gene: TRBV5-1
CDR3 protein: CASSLLTYEQFF

J gene: TRBJ2-1
V gene: TRBV20-1
CDR3 protein: CSARDQGSEQFF

J gene: TRBJ1-1
V gene: TRBV29-1
CDR3 protein: CSVPRIGQLTTEAFF

J gene: TRBJ2-7
V gene: TRBV9
CDR3 protein: CASSVAMGVHEQYF

J gene: TRBJ2-1
V gene: TRBV12-3/TRBV12-4
CDR3 protein: CASNLAGGRNEQFF

J gene: TRBJ2-2
V gene: TRBV5-1
CDR3 protein: CASSQGLAGGQRRRNTGELFF

J gene: TRBJ2-7
V gene: TRBV2
CDR3 protein: CASEKGQGRNEQYF

J gene: TRBJ1-4
V gene: TRBV5-1
CDR3 protein: CASSLGSEWEKLFF

J gene: TRBJ2-7
V gene: TRBV5-1
CDR3 protein: CASSQILAGYEQYF

J gene: TRBJ2-1
V gene: TRBV5-1
CDR3 protein: CASSLGLANEQFF

J gene: TRBJ2-4
V gene: TRBV7-9
CDR3 protein: CASSLLGGQYF

J gene: TRBJ2-1
V gene: TRBV20-1
CDR3 protein: CSAYGHHNNEQFF

J gene: TRBJ2-3
V gene: TRBV5-1
CDR3 protein: CASRPTGTGPDTQYF

J gene: TRBJ1-2
V gene: TRBV29-1
CDR3 protein: CSAPRLDSYGYTF

J gene: TRBJ2-2
V gene: TRBV5-1
CDR3 protein: CASSLIPGELFF

J gene: TRBJ2-7
V gene: TRBV2
CDR3 protein: CASSELGTASYEQYF

J gene: TRBJ2-3
V gene: TRBV11-2
CDR3 protein: CASSPDRVTQYF

J gene: TRBJ1-1
V gene: TRBV29-1
CDR3 protein: CSVEDPLGRGTGNTEAFF

J gene: TRBJ1-2
V gene: TRBV29-1
CDR3 protein: CSVKTGGPYGYTF

J gene: TRBJ2-5
V gene: TRBV20-1
CDR3 protein: CSAPTQGQETQYF

J gene: TRBJ2-7
V gene: TRBV20-1
CDR3 protein: CSATKLERADTYEQYF

J gene: TRBJ2-3
V gene: TRBV7-9
CDR3 protein: CASSLNSGTDTQYF

J gene: TRBJ2-5
V gene: TRBV20-1
CDR3 protein: CSGTDRRGETQYF

J gene: TRBJ2-1
V gene: TRBV29-1
CDR3 protein: CSVVGLAGEQFF

J gene: TRBJ1-1
V gene: TRBV5-1
CDR3 protein: CASSPGQMNTEAFF

J gene: TRBJ1-1
V gene: TRBV5-1
CDR3 protein: CASNSDSGNTEAFF

J gene: TRBJ2-2
V gene: TRBV27
CDR3 protein: CASSRGLAGAAGELFF

J gene: TRBJ2-5
V gene: TRBV20-1
CDR3 protein: CSAGDFQGETQYF

J gene: TRBJ2-3
V gene: TRBV7-6
CDR3 protein: CASSLTPSPNTQYF

J gene: TRBJ2-7
V gene: TRBV20-1
CDR3 protein: CSANRGLSSYEQYF

J gene: TRBJ2-2
V gene: TRBV5-1
CDR3 protein: CASSLGTWLTGELFF

J gene: TRBJ2-1
V gene: TRBV12-3/TRBV12-4
CDR3 protein: CASSPSGGNEQIF

J gene: TRBJ2-5
V gene: TRBV2
CDR3 protein: CASRTGTPQETQYF

J gene: TRBJ2-5
V gene: TRBV11-3
CDR3 protein: CASSLWKRTSGPQETQYF

J gene: TRBJ2-7
V gene: TRBV6-2/TRBV6-3
CDR3 protein: CASSTAGNTYEQYF

J gene: TRBJ2-3
V gene: TRBV20-1
CDR3 protein: CSAEPHLLAGFRGDTQYF

J gene: TRBJ2-7
V gene: TRBV6-1
CDR3 protein: CASSPKRDYPRDLYEQYF

J gene: TRBJ2-5
V gene: TRBV7-6
CDR3 protein: CASSLNAETQYF

J gene: TRBJ2-3
V gene: TRBV5-1
CDR3 protein: CASSLDLSGTDTQYF

J gene: TRBJ2-7
V gene: TRBV5-1
CDR3 protein: CASRPDRVYEQYF

J gene: TRBJ2-3
V gene: TRBV7-9
CDR3 protein: CASSSRQGSTDTQYF

J gene: TRBJ2-7
V gene: TRBV28
CDR3 protein: CASSLADKYEQYF

J gene: TRBJ2-5
V gene: TRBV5-5
CDR3 protein: CASSLQAETQYF

J gene: TRBJ2-5
V gene: TRBV25-1
CDR3 protein: CASSGYAPETQYF

J gene: TRBJ1-1
V gene: TRBV7-2
CDR3 protein: CASSLEWTGGTEAFF

J gene: TRBJ2-3
V gene: TRBV7-9
CDR3 protein: CASSLRDSLTDTQYF

J gene: TRBJ2-1
V gene: TRBV20-1
CDR3 protein: CSARGGTPQFF

J gene: TRBJ2-7
V gene: TRBV5-1
CDR3 protein: CASSRQETYEQYF

J gene: TRBJ1-5
V gene: TRBV19
CDR3 protein: CASSIQEYNQPQHF

J gene: TRBJ2-7
V gene: TRBV9
CDR3 protein: CASSVDRGYEQYF

J gene: TRBJ2-5
V gene: TRBV7-8
CDR3 protein: CASSYLRGQKETQYF